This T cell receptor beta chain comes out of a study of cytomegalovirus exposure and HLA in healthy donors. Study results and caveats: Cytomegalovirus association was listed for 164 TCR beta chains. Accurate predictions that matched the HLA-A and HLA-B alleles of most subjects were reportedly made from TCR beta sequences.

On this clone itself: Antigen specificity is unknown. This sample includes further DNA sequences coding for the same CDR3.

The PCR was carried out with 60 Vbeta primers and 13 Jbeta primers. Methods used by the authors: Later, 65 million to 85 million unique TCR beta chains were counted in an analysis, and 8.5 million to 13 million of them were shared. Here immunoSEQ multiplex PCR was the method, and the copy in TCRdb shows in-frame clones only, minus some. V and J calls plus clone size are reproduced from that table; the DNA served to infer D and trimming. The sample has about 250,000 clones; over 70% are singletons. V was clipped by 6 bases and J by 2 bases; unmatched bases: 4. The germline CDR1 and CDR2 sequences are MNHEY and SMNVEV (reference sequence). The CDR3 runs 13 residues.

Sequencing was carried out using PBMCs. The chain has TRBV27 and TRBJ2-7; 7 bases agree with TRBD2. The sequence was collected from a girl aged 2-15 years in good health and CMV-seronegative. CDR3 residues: CASSPSGTYEQYF. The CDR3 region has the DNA TGTGCCAGCAGCCCAAGCGGGACCTACGAGCAGTACTTC.